The entry below describes one T cell receptor (beta chain). These data originate in a study of blood T cell repertoires in COVID-19. Study background: The United States, Italy and Spain provided the acute and convalescent COVID-19 samples.

Germline V gives CDR1 MNHEY, CDR2 SVGAGI. The CDR3 covers 14 residues. V was pared by 6 bases and J by 6 bases, with 17 bases between. Produced via immunoSEQ multiplex PCR; TCRdb's table is partial and in-frame only. This sample has just over 250,000 clones, with 80% to 90% found just once. V and J are TRBV6-5 and TRBJ1-2, with D possibly being TRBD1 (6 bases). This sequence originates from a woman aged 70 to 79 with COVID-19, enrolled during active disease. The specimen sequenced was peripheral blood. The CDR3 bases are TGTGCCAGCAGACCAGGACAGTTTGGGGATGGCTACACCTTC. This sequence encodes CASRPGQFGDGYTF.